This T cell receptor (beta chain) was profiled in a study of cytomegalovirus exposure and HLA in healthy donors. At the level of the study: Samples from HLA-typed donors yielded about 85 million unique TCRs in an early data release.

Comments on this clone: Its specificity is unknown.

Study results and caveats: Published work reported that the classifier diagnosed cytomegalovirus status with high specificity and sensitivity.

This PCR relied on a set of 60 Vbeta primers and 13 Jbeta primers. The protocol was immunoSEQ multiplex PCR, while the TCRdb copy is restricted to in-frame clones and leaves out a portion. Of over 110,000 clones detected, roughly three quarters appear once; the ten largest clones hold about 3.4%. The TCR originated in a female donor in good health and CMV-seronegative. Sequenced: PBMCs.

CDR3 residues: CASSPRAQNIQYF. The DNA of the CDR3 is TGCGCCAGCAGCCCCAGGGCCCAAAACATTCAGTACTTC. J is TRBJ2-4 and V is TRBV4-1; maybe TRBD1 (5 bases). The germline V gene has CDR1 MGHRA and CDR2 YSYEKL. Trimming stripped 4 bases from V and 5 bases from J, with 9 bases between. This CDR3 is 13 amino acids long.